Listed below are T cell receptor beta chains from one sample, sequenced in a study of blood T cell repertoires in COVID-19. Profiled with immunoSEQ multiplex PCR; TCRdb holds only in-frame clones, not every one. The data hold 100,000 or so clones, with approximately 69% observed a single time. The sample taken for sequencing was peripheral blood. Receptors originate from an elderly man with acute or convalescent COVID-19. The CDR3 runs from the conserved cysteine through the conserved F or W. D genes are given only for firm matches. Expanded clones get a size class; other rows say once, few or many, or leave the size out.

len	v_gene	abundance	j_gene	d_gene	CDR3nt	CDR3aa
14	TRBV5-1	NA	TRBJ2-7	NA	TGCGCCAGCAGCTTGGGTAGCGAGCCCTACGAGCAGTACTTC	CASSLGSEPYEQYF
14	TRBV9	NA	TRBJ2-5	NA	TGTGCCAGCAGCGTAGGGAGGGCCGGGGAGACCCAGTACTTC	CASSVGRAGETQYF
12	TRBV29-1	few	TRBJ2-7	TRBD2	TGCAGCGTTAGCAGCGGGACCTACGAGCAGTACTTC	CSVSSGTYEQYF
11	TRBV10-3	NA	TRBJ2-1	NA	TGTGCCATCAGTCCGGGGAATGAGCAGTTCTTC	CAISPGNEQFF
13	TRBV2	NA	TRBJ1-1	NA	TGTGCCAGCAGTGAGGACGGGGGGACTGAAGCTTTCTTT	CASSEDGGTEAFF
14	TRBV2	NA	TRBJ2-5	TRBD2	TGTGCCAGCAGTGAAGAGCGGGGGATGGAGACCCAGTACTTC	CASSEERGMETQYF
11	TRBV10-2	NA	TRBJ2-7	NA	TGCGCCAGCAGGGGCGACTACGAGCAGTACTTC	CASRGDYEQYF
14	TRBV6-6	NA	TRBJ1-1	NA	TGTGCCAGCAGTTACTCGGCGGGGAACACTGAAGCTTTCTTT	CASSYSAGNTEAFF
13	TRBV19	once	TRBJ1-2	TRBD1	TGTGCCAGCGGACAGGGGGCGCGGTATGGCTACACCTTC	CASGQGARYGYTF
13	TRBV19	NA	TRBJ1-4	NA	TGTGCCAGTTCGACAGCGGGAGACGAAAAACTGTTTTTT	CASSTAGDEKLFF
12	TRBV7-9	NA	TRBJ2-3	NA	TGTGCCAGCAGAGCACAGGGATCGACGCAGTATTTT	CASRAQGSTQYF
14	TRBV7-2	NA	TRBJ2-2	TRBD1	TGTGCCAGCAGCTTTGCCCAGGGGGCCGGGGAGCTGTTTTTT	CASSFAQGAGELFF
14	TRBV5-1	NA	TRBJ1-4	NA	TGCGCCAGCAGCTTGGGACAGGCTAATGAAAAACTGTTTTTT	CASSLGQANEKLFF
15	TRBV7-2	NA	TRBJ2-7	TRBD2	TGTGCCAGCAGCCCCGGAGGAGCGGGGGGTGTCGAGCAGTACTTC	CASSPGGAGGVEQYF
19	TRBV9	NA	TRBJ2-3	TRBD2	TGTGCCAGCAGCACCCGCGCCGGGCCGGTGGCGGGAGATACAGATACGCAGTATTTT	CASSTRAGPVAGDTDTQYF
14	TRBV6-2/TRBV6-3	once	TRBJ1-6	NA	TGTGCCAGCAGTTACTATGGAGGCGGTTCACCCCTCCACTTT	CASSYYGGGSPLHF
13	TRBV30	NA	TRBJ1-5	NA	TGTGCCTGGACTACAGGGTCCAGGCAGCCCCAGCATTTT	CAWTTGSRQPQHF
18	TRBV4-3	NA	TRBJ2-1	TRBD2	TGCGCCAGCAGCCAAGATACGGTCAGGACTAGCCCGTACAATGAGCAGTTCTTC	CASSQDTVRTSPYNEQFF
16	TRBV4-3	NA	TRBJ2-1	TRBD2	TGCGCCAGCAGCCAGAGACCCGGGACTACATACAATGAGCAGTTCTTC	CASSQRPGTTYNEQFF
17	TRBV28	NA	TRBJ2-1	TRBD2	TGTGCCAGCATCCGTAGCGGGAGGTCCAGCTCCTACAATGAGCAGTTCTTC	CASIRSGRSSSYNEQFF
15	TRBV5-1	NA	TRBJ1-4	NA	TGCGCCAGCAGCTTGGCCGGGGTCGGTAATGAAAAACTGTTTTTT	CASSLAGVGNEKLFF
15	TRBV5-1	NA	TRBJ2-4	TRBD2	TGCGCCAGCAGCTTGTTAGCGGGGACGGAGAACATTCAGTACTTC	CASSLLAGTENIQYF
16	TRBV29-1	few	TRBJ1-1	NA	TGCAGCGCTGACGGGAAGGGGGGCGGGGGTTTGGCTGAAGCTTTCTTT	CSADGKGGGGLAEAFF
14	TRBV5-1	NA	TRBJ1-1	NA	TGCGCCAGCAGCTCGAACAGCATGAACACTGAAGCTTTCTTT	CASSSNSMNTEAFF
17	TRBV9	NA	TRBJ2-5	TRBD2	TGTGCCAGCAGCCCGGGACTAGCGGGAGGCGGTAGGGAGACCCAGTACTTC	CASSPGLAGGGRETQYF
14	TRBV6-5	NA	TRBJ2-7	NA	TGTGCCAGCAGCCCCCCCGCGGTCCCCTACGAGCAGTACTTC	CASSPPAVPYEQYF
12	TRBV6-6	few	TRBJ2-2	NA	TGTGCCAGCAGTTACTCAGAGGGGGAGCTGTTTTTT	CASSYSEGELFF
13	TRBV7-6	NA	TRBJ2-1	NA	TGTGCCAGCAGCTTAGAGACTTACAATGAGCAGTTCTTC	CASSLETYNEQFF
13	TRBV12-3/TRBV12-4	NA	TRBJ2-7	TRBD2	TGTGCCAGCACCCCGGGACTAATCGGTGAGCAGTACTTC	CASTPGLIGEQYF
13	TRBV28	once	TRBJ1-1	NA	TGTGCCAGCAGTTTACAGGGGTGGACTGAAGCTTTCTTT	CASSLQGWTEAFF